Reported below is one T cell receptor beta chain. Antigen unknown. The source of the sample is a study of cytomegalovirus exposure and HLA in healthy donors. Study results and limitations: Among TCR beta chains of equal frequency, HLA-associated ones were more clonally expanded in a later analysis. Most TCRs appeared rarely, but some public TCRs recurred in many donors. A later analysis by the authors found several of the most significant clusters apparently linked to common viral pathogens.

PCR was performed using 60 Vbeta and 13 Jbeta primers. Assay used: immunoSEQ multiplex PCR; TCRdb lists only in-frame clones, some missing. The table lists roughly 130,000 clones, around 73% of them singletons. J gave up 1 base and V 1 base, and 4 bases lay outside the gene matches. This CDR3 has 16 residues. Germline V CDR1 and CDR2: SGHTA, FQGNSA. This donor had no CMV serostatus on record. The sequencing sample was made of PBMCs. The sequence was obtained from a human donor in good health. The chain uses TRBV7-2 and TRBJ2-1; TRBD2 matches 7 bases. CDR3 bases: TGTGCCAGCAGCTTAGGGGGGGGGAAGTCCTACAATGAGCAGTTCTTC. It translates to CASSLGGGKSYNEQFF.